There are a few counts of the clone carrying this TCR beta chain. Its target is not known. For repertoire sequencing, the TCR beta CDR3 regions were amplified from RNA transcripts. HTBI primers served in a first-round RT-PCR, which a second-round multiplex PCR followed. TCRdb independently ran MiXCR on the multiplex PCR reads; one entry per CDR3 protein. The repertoire holds roughly 600,000 distinct CDR3 sequences, with approximately 37% as singletons. These data originate in a study of Graves' ophthalmopathy and Graves' hyperthyroidism. Study overall: Stable hyperthyroidism denotes an absence of ophthalmopathy throughout 18 months of follow-up. Study results and caveats: A majority of expanded thyroid clonotypes exceeding 0.001 frequency were likewise present in blood. At 70.59% sensitivity and over 72% specificity, the model predicted progression of the ophthalmopathy.

The CDR3 extends over 17 amino acids. The V gene end was trimmed by 5 bases and the J gene end by 4 bases; junction bases not matched to a gene: 15. The germline V gene has CDR1 MDHEN and CDR2 SYDVKM. Newly diagnosed, the hyperthyroidism patients had under 2 months' duration and were aged 18 to 65. The sample comprised peripheral blood or thyroid tissue (not recorded which). The clonotype originates from an adult man with Graves' hyperthyroidism. The chain employs TRBV28 and TRBJ1-2, with 8 bases lining up with TRBD1. DNA of the CDR3: TGTGCCAGCAGTAAACCACCCCTTGGACAGGGCGGCTATGGCTACACCTTC. It yields the protein CASSKPPLGQGGYGYTF.